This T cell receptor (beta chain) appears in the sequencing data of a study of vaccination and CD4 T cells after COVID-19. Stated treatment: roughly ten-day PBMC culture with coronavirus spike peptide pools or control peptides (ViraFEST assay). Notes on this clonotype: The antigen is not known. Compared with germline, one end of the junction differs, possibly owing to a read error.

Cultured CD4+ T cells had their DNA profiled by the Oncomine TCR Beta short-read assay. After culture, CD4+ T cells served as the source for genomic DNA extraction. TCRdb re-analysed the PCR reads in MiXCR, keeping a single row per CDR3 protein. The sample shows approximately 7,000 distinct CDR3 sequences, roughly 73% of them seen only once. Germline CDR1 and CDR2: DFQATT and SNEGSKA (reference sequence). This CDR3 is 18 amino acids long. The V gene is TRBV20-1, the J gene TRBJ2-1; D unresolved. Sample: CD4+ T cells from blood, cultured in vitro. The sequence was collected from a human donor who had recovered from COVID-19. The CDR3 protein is CGARQPMRSLRWDNEQFF. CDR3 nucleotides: TGCGGTGCGAGACAACCAATGCGGTCACTCCGGTGGGACAATGAGCAGTTCTTC.